This T cell receptor beta chain came from a study of early T cells in non-severe SARS-CoV-2 infection. The germline V gene encodes CDR1 SGHDN and CDR2 FVKESK. The CDR3 is 15 amino acids. The V gene lost 4 bases and the J gene lost 2 bases, with 14 bases spanning the gap. This clonotype was recorded a few times. What it binds is unknown. Study-level points and caveats: Private and CD4 specificities were missed by VDJdb matching, skewed to anti-spike CD8.

Individual cDNA molecules received unique molecular identifiers. TCRdb re-analysed the 5' RACE reads in MiXCR, keeping a single row per CDR3 protein. The data show 70,000 to 95,000 distinct CDR3 sequences, about 16% seen once. This sequence joins TRBV14 and TRBJ2-5; D might be TRBD2 (6 bases). Sequencing was done on a sample of whole blood. The TCR originated in an adult who was a healthcare worker with PCR-confirmed SARS-CoV-2 infection or an uninfected control (not recorded which). CDR3 bases: TGTGCCAGCAGCCCCTGGTTTGGAGGGCAAGAGACCCAGTACTTC. Residues: CASSPWFGGQETQYF.